These 19 T cell receptor beta chains were all obtained from the same sample, sequenced in a study of blood T cell repertoires in COVID-19. The assay was immunoSEQ multiplex PCR, and TCRdb's table has in-frame clones only and misses some. The sample shows fewer than 350,000 clones, about nine tenths of them seen only once. What was sequenced was PBMCs or T cells enriched from blood (not recorded which). The origin of the receptors is a woman aged 25 to 39 with acute COVID-19.

This chain connects TRBV27 to TRBJ1-5; D gene ambiguous. The V end was cut by 3 bases, the J end by 6 bases, with 6 bases between. The CDR3 consists of 12 residues. CDR1 and CDR2 (germline): MNHEY, SMNVEV (reference sequence). CDR3 sequence reads: CASSFIGQPQHF. The CDR3 coding sequence is TGTGCCAGCAGTTTTATCGGTCAGCCCCAGCATTTT.

The V and J genes are TRBV6-5 and TRBJ2-5; 12 positions agree with TRBD1. Germline-derived CDR1 and CDR2 are MNHEY and SVGAGI. CDR3 size: 14 residues. The V segment lost 8 bases and the J segment 5 bases; nucleotides outside the gene matches: 6. DNA for the CDR3: TGTGCCAGCTGGGACAGGGGGCTGGGGGAGACCCAGTACTTC. Translated, it gives CASWDRGLGETQYF.

CDR3 in DNA: TGTGCCACCACTAGTCTCACAGATACGCAGTATTTT. Translated, it gives CATTSLTDTQYF. The V gene is TRBV28, the J gene TRBJ2-3; perhaps TRBD2 as D (5 bases). Per germline, CDR1 MDHEN and CDR2 SYDVKM. Trimming left V 10 bases short and J 2 bases short, with 10 bases between. CDR3 size: 12 residues. The whole variable domain, remainder taken from reference TRBV28 and TRBJ2-3, is DVKVTQSSRYLVKRTGEKVFLECVQDMDHENMFWYRQDPGLGLRLIYFSYDVKMKEKGDIPEGYSVSREKKERFSLILESASTNQTSMYLCATTSLTDTQYFGPGTRLTVL.

The rearrangement joins TRBV5-6 to TRBJ1-1; tentatively, D is TRBD1 (5 bases). CDR1 SGHDT and CDR2 YYEEEE come from the germline V gene. Trimming shortened V by 6 bases and J by 4 bases, and 16 bases separated the two germline ends. CDR3 size: 14 residues. CDR3 nucleotides: TGTGCCAGCACGGAACTGCAGGGCGTCACTGAAGCTTTCTTT. This gives the protein CASTELQGVTEAFF.

V gene TRBV29-1 combines with J gene TRBJ2-7, with 7 bases aligning to TRBD2. Germline V gene data show CDR1 as SQVTM and CDR2 as ANQGSEA. CDR3 size: 13 residues. V trimming: 2 bases; J trimming: 2 bases; junction bases outside the gene matches: 3. This CDR3 is CSVELADPYEQYF. CDR3 in DNA: TGCAGCGTTGAACTAGCGGACCCCTACGAGCAGTACTTC.

This rearrangement joins TRBV5-8 to TRBJ2-1; possible D gene TRBD2, 6 bases. Deletions cut 1 base from V and 3 bases from J, with 11 bases between. Germline V CDR1 and CDR2: SGHTS, YDEGEE. This CDR3 comprises 15 residues. CDR3 residues: CASSLSGDLYNEQFF. CDR3 nucleotide sequence: TGTGCCAGCAGCTTGTCGGGAGACCTCTACAATGAGCAGTTCTTC.

The genes are TRBV28 and TRBJ1-3, with 10 positions matching TRBD1. The ends lost 0 bases at V and 4 bases at J; junction bases unmatched: 0. The CDR3 covers 15 residues. The V gene's germline CDR1 is MDHEN and CDR2 SYDVKM. For the CDR3, the DNA is TGTGCCAGCAGTTTATGGGGACAGGGGGGAAACACCATATATTTT. It encodes CASSLWGQGGNTIYF.

The J gene is TRBJ2-7, the V gene TRBV11-2; TRBD2 matches at 12 bases. Germline V gene lookup returns CDR1 SGHAT and CDR2 FQNNGV. The CDR3 covers 15 residues. J gave up 4 bases and V 4 bases, and 5 bases lay outside the gene matches. DNA of the CDR3: TGTGCCAGCAGCTACACAACTAGCGGGAGGTACGAGCAGTACTTC. Translated: CASSYTTSGRYEQYF.

The V call is TRBV6-1, the J call TRBJ2-7; D unclear. Between the trimmed V and J ends, which lost 1 base and 0 bases, there was a span of 10 bases. CDR3 length: 15 residues. CDR1 is MNHNS, CDR2 SASEGT, per germline. CDR3 protein: CASSEVASSSYEQYF. Here the CDR3 DNA reads TGTGCCAGCAGTGAAGTGGCTAGTAGCTCCTACGAGCAGTACTTC.

The count of this clone is one. V is TRBV5-5 and J is TRBJ2-7; 10 nucleotides match TRBD1. The CDR3 runs 17 residues. After removal of 3 bases from V and 5 bases from J, the junction contained 14 bases not matched to a gene. CDR1 and CDR2 from the germline V gene are SGHKS and YYEKEE (reference sequence). DNA of the CDR3: TGTGCCAGCAGCTCAATATCCGGGACAGGGGTTGCGGACGAGCAGTACTTC. Translated, it gives CASSSISGTGVADEQYF.

The V call is TRBV27, the J call TRBJ2-1; 16 nucleotides line up with TRBD2. This CDR3 contains 16 residues. Looked up from germline, CDR1 is MNHEY and CDR2 is SMNVEV (reference sequence). With V trimmed by 8 bases and J by 2 bases, 3 bases remained unmatched. CDR3 in amino acids: CASGTSGRAAYNEQFF. Written as DNA, the CDR3 is TGTGCCAGCGGGACTAGCGGGAGGGCCGCCTACAATGAGCAGTTCTTC.

This chain connects TRBV28 to TRBJ1-6; no clear D gene. CDR3 length equals 12 residues. The V end lost 7 bases, the J end lost 7 bases, and 8 bases lay between the germline ends. Per germline, CDR1 MDHEN and CDR2 SYDVKM. This CDR3 is CASKDGNSPLHF. The CDR3 DNA sequence: TGTGCCAGCAAAGACGGGAATTCACCCCTCCACTTT. The entire variable domain, with the rest obtained from reference TRBV28 and TRBJ1-6, is as follows: DVKVTQSSRYLVKRTGEKVFLECVQDMDHENMFWYRQDPGLGLRLIYFSYDVKMKEKGDIPEGYSVSREKKERFSLILESASTNQTSMYLCASKDGNSPLHFGNGTRLTVT.

The chain recombines TRBV5-7 with TRBJ2-7; 9 bases are a match to TRBD1. TRBV5-7 is classed as an ORF, of uncertain function. CDR3 length: 15 amino acids. Trimming removed 4 bases from V and 2 bases from J; junction bases left unmatched: 7. CDR3 sequence (DNA): TGTGCCAGCAGCGTGGGAGGACAGGGGCCCTACGAGCAGTACTTC. This translates into CASSVGGQGPYEQYF.

The J gene is TRBJ2-7, the V gene TRBV27; TRBD2 is a possible D gene (6 bases). V gave up 0 bases and J gave up 3 bases, with 12 bases separating them. In germline, CDR1 is MNHEY, CDR2 SMNVEV (reference sequence). This CDR3 region has 15 residues. The CDR3 here is CASSLSEGIGYEQYF. For the CDR3, the DNA is TGTGCCAGCAGTTTATCGGAGGGAATAGGCTACGAGCAGTACTTC.

This clone came up a few times. The genes are TRBV2 and TRBJ1-5, with 7 bases lining up with TRBD1. V shed 6 bases and J 3 bases; nucleotides not matched to a gene: 5. CDR1 and CDR2 from the germline V gene are SNHLY and FYNNEI. CDR3 length: 14 residues. The CDR3 region is CASRRGPLNQPQHF. Here the CDR3 DNA reads TGTGCCAGCAGAAGGGGGCCCCTCAATCAGCCCCAGCATTTT.

The genes are TRBV25-1 and TRBJ2-1, with D tentatively TRBD2 (6 bases). Germline V gene data show CDR1 as MGHDK and CDR2 as SYGVNS. The V gene lost 6 bases and the J gene lost 8 bases, with 17 bases spanning the gap. This CDR3 has 14 residues. The CDR3 loop is CASSIGTASHEQFF. Here the CDR3 DNA reads TGTGCCAGCAGCATCGGGACTGCCTCCCATGAGCAGTTCTTC.

This clone was detected only a few times. The chain carries TRBV4-3 and TRBJ2-7; TRBD1 matches 7 bases. CDR3 length: 13 amino acids. CDR1 LGHNA and CDR2 YSLEER come from the germline V gene. With 4 bases clipped from V and 2 bases from J, the junction kept 2 bases outside the gene matches. The CDR3 DNA sequence: TGCGCCAGCAGCCGGGACAGAACCTACGAGCAGTACTTC. Encoded protein: CASSRDRTYEQYF.

The chain couples TRBV3-1 (or the pseudogene TRBV3-2) to TRBJ1-1; no firm D call. V was trimmed by 8 bases and J by 4 bases, leaving 8 bases between them. CDR3 length equals 11 residues. The germline gives CDR1 LGHDT, CDR2 YNNKEL (reference sequence). CDR3 DNA: TGTGCCAGCCGCGCGGGCACTGAAGCTTTCTTT. This gives the protein CASRAGTEAFF.

This chain links TRBV27 with TRBJ2-7, with 14 positions matching TRBD2. Trimming at V came to 6 bases and at J to 3 bases, leaving 4 bases not matched to a gene. CDR1 is MNHEY, CDR2 SMNVEV, per germline (reference sequence). The CDR3 contains 15 residues. The CDR3 nucleotides read TGTGCCAGCAGCTTGGGGACTAGCGGGAGCTACGAGCAGTACTTC. Protein sequence: CASSLGTSGSYEQYF.